The source of this TCR beta chain is a study of immune characterization of retroperitoneal liposarcoma. This clonotype was picked up many times. TCRdb reprocessed the PCR reads with MiXCR, giving one entry per CDR3 protein. The table lists 9,500 to 12,000 distinct CDR3 sequences, roughly 28% of them singletons. The origin of this receptor is a female donor with retroperitoneal liposarcoma. Sequencing was performed on tumor tissue.

The CDR3 loop is CASSLPGRNTEAFF. The DNA of the CDR3 is TGTGCCAGCAGCTTACCGGGGAGGAACACTGAAGCTTTCTTT. This chain uses TRBV7-2 with TRBJ1-1; D remains ambiguous. The germline V gene encodes CDR1 SGHTA and CDR2 FQGNSA. Trimming left V 2 bases short and J 1 base short, with 8 bases between. The CDR3 has 14 residues. The variable domain in full, completed from reference TRBV7-2 and TRBJ1-1, reads GAGVSQSPSNKVTEKGKDVELRCDPISGHTALYWYRQSLGQGLEFLIYFQGNSAPDKSGLPSDRFSAERTGGSVSTLTIQRTQQEDSAVYLCASSLPGRNTEAFFGQGTRLTVV.